This T cell receptor (beta chain) was captured by sequencing in a study of blood T cells in healthy people across ages. Findings of the study overall: Diversity was higher, and naive CD4+ cells more numerous, in long-lived donors than in aged donors. Per-million-T-cell TCR beta diversity fell roughly linearly with age. Researchers report that TCR beta diversity correlated strongly with naive T cell percentage.

Together with a sample-barcoded 5' primer, a J-beta primer mix was included in a second PCR lasting roughly 6 to 12 cycles. Via MiXCR, TCRdb re-called the 5' RACE reads, giving one row per CDR3 protein. The sample records hundreds of thousands of distinct CDR3 sequences, more than 35% being singletons. Trimming pared 5 bases from V and 5 bases from J, leaving 18 bases between. This CDR3 region has 15 residues. Germline lookup yields CDR1 LNHNV and CDR2 YYDKDF (reference sequence). Total RNA extracted from each sample amounted to at least 6 micrograms. In the case of this clonotype: Its antigen is as yet unknown.

The V gene is TRBV15, the J gene TRBJ1-2; D is possibly TRBD1 (5 bases). Input material: blood. The origin of this receptor is a man older than 75 in good health. This CDR3 is CATSPRTQQPYGYTF. The CDR3 nucleotides read TGTGCCACCAGCCCAAGGACACAACAACCTTATGGCTACACCTTC.